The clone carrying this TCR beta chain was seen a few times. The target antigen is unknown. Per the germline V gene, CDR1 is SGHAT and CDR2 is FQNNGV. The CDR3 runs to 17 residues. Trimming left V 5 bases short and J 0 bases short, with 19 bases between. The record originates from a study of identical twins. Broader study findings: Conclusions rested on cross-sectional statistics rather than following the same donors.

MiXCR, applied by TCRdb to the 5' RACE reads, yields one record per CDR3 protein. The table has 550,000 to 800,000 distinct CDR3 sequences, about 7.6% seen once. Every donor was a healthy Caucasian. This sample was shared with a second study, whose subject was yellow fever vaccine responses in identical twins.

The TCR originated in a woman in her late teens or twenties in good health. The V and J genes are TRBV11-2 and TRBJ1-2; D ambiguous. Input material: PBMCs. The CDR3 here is CASSPVKGRIPNYGYTF. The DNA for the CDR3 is TGTGCCAGCAGCCCCGTCAAAGGGCGAATACCTAACTATGGCTACACCTTC.